Shown below are 3 T cell receptor beta chains from a single sample sequenced in a study of shared clonotypes between healthy human individuals. This table comes from immunoSEQ multiplex PCR, and its TCRdb copy is limited to in-frame clones, with some not included. This sample has about 2.4 million clones; approximately 94% occur once, and the top ten carry around 0.14%. The specimen was naive CD4+ T cells sorted from blood. Subset noted: CD45RA+ positively selected. The source of these receptors is a man aged 18 to 30 in good health.

The chain is built from TRBV30 and TRBJ1-6, with a weak D call TRBD1 (5 bases). Trimming stripped 7 bases from V and 6 bases from J, with 10 bases between. This CDR3 comprises 12 residues. CDR1 and CDR2 (germline): GTSNPN, SVGIG (reference sequence). The CDR3 sequence: CASGAGNSPLHF. CDR3 nucleotides: TGTGCCTCCGGGGCAGGTAATTCACCCCTCCACTTT.

The rearrangement joins TRBV10-3 to TRBJ1-3; D is uncertain. The germline V gene has CDR1 ENHRY and CDR2 SYGVKD. Trimming took off 6 bases at V and 0 bases at J, with 9 bases between the two ends. The CDR3 has 14 amino acids. As DNA, the CDR3 is TGTGCCATCAGAGAAGGCAGCTCTGGAAACACCATATATTTT. This encodes CAIREGSSGNTIYF.

The CDR3 loop is CASSSRDRGDSPLHF. CDR3 DNA sequence: TGCGCCAGCAGCTCCCGGGACAGGGGTGATTCACCCCTCCACTTT. The gene calls are TRBV5-1 and TRBJ1-6; 10 bases agree with TRBD1. The germline V gene encodes CDR1 SGHRS and CDR2 YFSETQ. This CDR3 is 15 amino acids long. The V and J ends lost 3 bases and 8 bases, in that order; junction bases with no gene match: 5.